This T cell receptor (beta chain) came from a study of cytomegalovirus exposure and HLA in healthy donors. At the level of the study: Around 81% of 398 genotyped donors fell in the Caucasian-associated ancestry cluster.

It was with 60 Vbeta and 13 Jbeta primers that the PCR ran. Assay used: immunoSEQ multiplex PCR; TCRdb lists only in-frame clones, some missing. This sample has roughly 100,000 clones, with about 83% found just once. In regard to this clone: No antigen is known for it.

Trimming cost V 5 bases and J 0 bases; bases outside gene matches: 11. There are 17 residues in the CDR3. The germline V gene has CDR1 MDHEN and CDR2 SYDVKM. General observations from the study: TCR beta V- and J-gene trimming was later associated with a missense DCLRE1C variant.

The J gene is TRBJ1-2, the V gene TRBV28, with 8 bases that match TRBD1. The TCR sequence derives from a man between 18 and 35 years old in good health and CMV-seronegative. Specimen: PBMCs. The CDR3 spells CASSPGTGSLPNYGYTF. The CDR3 nucleotides read TGTGCCAGCAGTCCTGGGACAGGAAGCCTTCCTAACTATGGCTACACCTTC.